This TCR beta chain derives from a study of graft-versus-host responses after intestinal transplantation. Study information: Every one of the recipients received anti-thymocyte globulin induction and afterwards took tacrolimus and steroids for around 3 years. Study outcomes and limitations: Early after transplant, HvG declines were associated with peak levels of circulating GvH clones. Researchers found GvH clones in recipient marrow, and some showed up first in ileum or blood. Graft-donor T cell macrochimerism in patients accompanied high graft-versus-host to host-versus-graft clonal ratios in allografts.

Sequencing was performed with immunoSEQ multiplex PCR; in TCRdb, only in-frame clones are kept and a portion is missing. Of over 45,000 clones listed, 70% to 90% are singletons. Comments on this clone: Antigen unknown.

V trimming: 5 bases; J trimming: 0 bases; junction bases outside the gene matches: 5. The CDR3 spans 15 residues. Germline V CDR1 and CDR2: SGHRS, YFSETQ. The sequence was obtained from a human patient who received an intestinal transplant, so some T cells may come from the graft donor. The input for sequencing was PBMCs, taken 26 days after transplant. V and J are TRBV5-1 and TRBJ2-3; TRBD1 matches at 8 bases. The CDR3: CASRWQGASTDTQYF. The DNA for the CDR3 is TGCGCCAGCAGGTGGCAGGGGGCGAGCACAGATACGCAGTATTTT. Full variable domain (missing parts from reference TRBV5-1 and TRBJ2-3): KAGVTQTPRYLIKTRGQQVTLSCSPISGHRSVSWYQQTPGQGLQFLFEYFSETQRNKGNFPGRFSGRQFSNSRSEMNVSTLELGDSALYLCASRWQGASTDTQYFGPGTRLTVL.